Below are 24 T cell receptor beta chains sequenced from a single sample in a study of PD-1 blockade in classical Hodgkin lymphoma. Documented time point: cycle 4 day 1 (C4D1), after six to seven weeks of nivolumab. After autologous stem cell transplantation all patients relapsed, and prior brentuximab vedotin exposure differed between cohorts. Libraries were prepared by immunoSEQ multiplex PCR; TCRdb keeps only in-frame clonotypes and omits some of them. The repertoire has tens of thousands of clones, around 74% of them found once; the top ten carry approximately 12%. The sample was peripheral blood mononuclear cells (PBMCs), taken before the fourth cycle of nivolumab. The receptors were gathered from a human donor with classical Hodgkin lymphoma.

This CDR3 is CASSRHSGTGSYEQYF. CDR3 in DNA: TGTGCCAGTAGTCGACATTCCGGGACAGGGTCCTACGAGCAGTACTTC. The chain couples TRBV19 to TRBJ2-7, with 9 bases identical to TRBD1. Germline V gives CDR1 LNHDA, CDR2 SQIVND (reference sequence). This CDR3 is built from 16 residues. The ends lost 5 bases at V and 1 base at J; junction bases unmatched: 9.

The chain's CDR3 is CASSLSFTSGIQETQYF. The CDR3 nucleotides are TGTGCCAGCAGTTTATCTTTCACTAGCGGGATCCAAGAGACCCAGTACTTC. The V and J genes are TRBV28 and TRBJ2-5; 10 bases are shared with TRBD2. The germline V gene encodes CDR1 MDHEN and CDR2 SYDVKM. The CDR3 extends over 17 amino acids. V gave up 1 base and J gave up 1 base; unmatched junction bases: 6.

The chain carries TRBV7-8 and TRBJ2-7; D unresolved. Germline assignment: CDR1 SGHVS and CDR2 FQNEAQ. Trimming shortened V by 1 base and J by 2 bases, and 9 bases separated the two germline ends. The CDR3 is 14 amino acids. CDR3: CASSLGRFTYEQYF. DNA for the CDR3: TGTGCCAGCAGCTTAGGCAGGTTTACCTACGAGCAGTACTTC.

The rearrangement uses TRBV5-3 and TRBJ2-7; 7 bases align to TRBD1. TRBV5-3 is flagged as an ORF with uncertain function. CDR3 size: 15 residues. The trim removed 8 bases at V and 3 bases at J, leaving 14 bases unmatched. The CDR3 DNA reads TGTGCCAGCAGCCCGGCAGGGGGACAGCACTACGAGCAGTACTTC. This encodes CASSPAGGQHYEQYF.

This clone showed up just a few times. The V gene is TRBV21-1, the J gene TRBJ2-3; TRBD2, as called in the table, went unchecked against the DNA. TRBV21-1 is labeled a pseudogene. The CDR3 is made up of 15 amino acids. The CDR3 protein is CARLGGVDSTDTQYF. The CDR3 DNA reads as TGTGCCAGGTTAGGAGGGGTAGACTCCACAGATACGCAGTATTTT.

This chain connects TRBV28 to TRBJ1-5; D unresolved. This CDR3 region has 12 residues. Germline assignment: CDR1 MDHEN and CDR2 SYDVKM. The ends were cut back, 3 bases at V and 4 bases at J, with 4 bases in the middle. The CDR3 loop reads CASSFLNQPQHF. DNA of the CDR3: TGTGCCAGCAGTTTCTTGAATCAGCCCCAGCATTTT. Based on the CDR3 plus reference TRBV28 and TRBJ1-5, the full variable domain is DVKVTQSSRYLVKRTGEKVFLECVQDMDHENMFWYRQDPGLGLRLIYFSYDVKMKEKGDIPEGYSVSREKKERFSLILESASTNQTSMYLCASSFLNQPQHFGDGTRLSIL.

The CDR3 is CASSSYRSHEQYF. CDR3 in DNA: TGTGCCAGCAGCTCCTACAGGAGCCACGAGCAGTACTTC. This chain links TRBV7-6 with TRBJ2-7; a possible D gene is TRBD1 (5 bases). Germline CDR1 is SGHVS and CDR2 is FNYEAQ. Trimming removed 4 bases from V and 5 bases from J, with 12 bases in between. CDR3 length equals 13 residues.

The gene calls are TRBV4-1 and TRBJ1-3; weak D call: TRBD1 (6 bases). V shed 0 bases and J shed 3 bases, with 12 bases lying between them. Germline V lookup: CDR1 MGHRA, CDR2 YSYEKL. This CDR3 has 16 residues. CDR3 sequence reads: CASSQDSGAYGNTIYF. CDR3 nucleotides: TGCGCCAGCAGCCAAGATTCAGGGGCTTATGGAAACACCATATATTTT.

The genes are TRBV27 and TRBJ1-1; D gene ambiguous. V was cut by 5 bases and J by 4 bases, with 11 bases left in between. Germline V gene sequence: CDR1 MNHEY, CDR2 SMNVEV (reference sequence). The CDR3 is 13 amino acids. CDR3 region: CASSGLAGTEAFF. For the CDR3, the DNA is TGTGCCAGCAGTGGACTGGCGGGCACTGAAGCTTTCTTT.

The V call is TRBV21-1, the J call TRBJ1-1; TRBD1 is the table's D call, not checked against the DNA. TRBV21-1 is an annotated pseudogene. CDR3 length: 15 amino acids. Written as DNA, the CDR3 is TGTGCCAGCAGCAACGCGGGACAGGGGGACACTGAAGCTTTCTTT. It is translated as CASSNAGQGDTEAFF.

V usage is TRBV6-5 and J usage is TRBJ2-3; a possible D gene is TRBD2 (6 bases). This CDR3 has 14 amino acids. V was trimmed by 0 bases and J by 8 bases, leaving 12 bases between them. Germline V gene lookup returns CDR1 MNHEY and CDR2 SVGAGI. CDR3 nucleotides: TGTGCCAGCAGTTACTCTATCCAGGGAGGTACGCAGTATTTT. This sequence encodes CASSYSIQGGTQYF.

This clone showed up just a few times. The V call is TRBV7-2, the J call TRBJ1-2; the D is unclear. The CDR3 sequence is 14 residues long. Trimming took off 1 base at V and 4 bases at J, with 10 bases between the two ends. Germline V gene sequence: CDR1 SGHTA, CDR2 FQGNSA. CDR3 amino acids: CASSLEVGPYGYTF. As DNA, the CDR3 is TGTGCCAGCAGCTTAGAAGTAGGGCCCTATGGCTACACCTTC.

The rearrangement links TRBV6-5 to TRBJ1-5; D call uncertain. Trimming took off 0 bases at V and 5 bases at J, with 5 bases between the two ends. This CDR3 contains 13 residues. Per germline, CDR1 MNHEY and CDR2 SVGAGI. Written as DNA, the CDR3 is TGTGCCAGCAGTTACTCCGTTGATCAGCCCCAGCATTTT. Encoded protein: CASSYSVDQPQHF.

A few counts support this clone. This rearrangement joins TRBV27 to TRBJ2-3; D is perhaps TRBD2 (5 bases). Per germline, CDR1 MNHEY and CDR2 SMNVEV (reference sequence). V lost 5 bases and J lost 2, with 23 bases in between. This CDR3 contains 18 residues. The CDR3 DNA sequence: TGTGCCAGCAGTCTGATACCGGGGAAAAACGGAATCACAGATACGCAGTATTTT. Translation gives CASSLIPGKNGITDTQYF.

This clone turned up a few times. This sequence joins TRBV5-1 and TRBJ2-3; 9 bases are a match to TRBD2. This CDR3 region has 13 residues. Trimming removed 2 bases from V and 6 bases from J; junction bases left unmatched: 1. Germline V gene data show CDR1 as SGHRS and CDR2 as YFSETQ. CDR3 DNA sequence: TGCGCCAGCAGCTTAGCGGGAGGTGATACGCAGTATTTT. Translated: CASSLAGGDTQYF.

V and J are TRBV10-3 and TRBJ2-1; 10 bases fit TRBD2. CDR1 ENHRY and CDR2 SYGVKD come from the germline V gene. Losses at the gene ends were 8 bases for V and 3 bases for J; bases not matched to a gene: 4. The CDR3 runs to 14 residues. The CDR3 loop is CAIEEREGYNEQFF. The CDR3 coding sequence is TGTGCCATCGAAGAGCGGGAGGGCTACAATGAGCAGTTCTTC.

The rearrangement uses TRBV28 and TRBJ2-4; 8 bases agree with TRBD1. The V and J ends lost 5 bases and 0 bases, in that order; junction bases with no gene match: 9. Germline V gene lookup returns CDR1 MDHEN and CDR2 SYDVKM. CDR3 length: 17 residues. The CDR3 protein is CASSQPGQDLAKNIQYF. The CDR3 region has the DNA TGTGCCAGCAGTCAGCCGGGACAGGACTTAGCCAAAAACATTCAGTACTTC. Full variable domain (missing parts from reference TRBV28 and TRBJ2-4): DVKVTQSSRYLVKRTGEKVFLECVQDMDHENMFWYRQDPGLGLRLIYFSYDVKMKEKGDIPEGYSVSREKKERFSLILESASTNQTSMYLCASSQPGQDLAKNIQYFGAGTRLSVL.

In this sample, this clone turned up a few times. J is TRBJ2-1 and V is TRBV7-2; no clear D. This CDR3 spans 14 amino acids. V lost 3 bases and J 7 bases, leaving 13 bases between the germline ends. CDR1 SGHTA and CDR2 FQGNSA come from the germline V gene. CDR3 coding DNA: TGTGCCAGCAGCTTGGGTCTGGATCTTAATGAGCAGTTCTTC. Encoded protein: CASSLGLDLNEQFF.

The CDR3 sequence: CASSPLPTSTDTQYF. CDR3 sequence (DNA): TGTGCCAGCTCACCACTTCCGACTAGCACAGATACGCAGTATTTT. This rearrangement joins TRBV18 to TRBJ2-3; D is undetermined. Trimming stripped 1 base from V and 0 bases from J, with 8 bases between. This CDR3 region has 15 residues. Per germline, CDR1 KGHSH and CDR2 LQKENI.

The J gene is TRBJ1-5, the V gene TRBV19; D is undetermined. The V gene lost 5 bases and the J gene lost 0 bases, with 14 bases spanning the gap. The CDR3 is made up of 16 amino acids. Looked up from germline, CDR1 is LNHDA and CDR2 is SQIVND (reference sequence). The chain's CDR3 is CASSQIRTGSNQPQHF. In nucleotides, the CDR3 is TGTGCCAGTAGTCAGATTCGGACGGGTAGCAATCAGCCCCAGCATTTT.

This sequence joins TRBV4-1 and TRBJ2-3; D remains ambiguous. Germline CDR1 reads MGHRA; CDR2 reads YSYEKL. V was trimmed by 1 base and J by 6 bases, leaving 5 bases between them. The CDR3 is made up of 12 amino acids. In nucleotides, the CDR3 is TGCGCCAGCAGCCAAGTCGGTGATACGCAGTATTTT. Encoded protein: CASSQVGDTQYF.

V and J are TRBV2 and TRBJ2-7; D gene unclear. This CDR3 contains 11 residues. Looked up from germline, CDR1 is SNHLY and CDR2 is FYNNEI. The germline V and J ends were trimmed by 4 bases and 6 bases, with 7 bases remaining between them. The DNA for the CDR3 is TGTGCCAGCAGTGCGGGTCCCGAGCAGTACTTC. As protein: CASSAGPEQYF.

The chain recombines TRBV4-2 with TRBJ2-3; 10 bases are a match to TRBD2. After removal of 4 bases from V and 3 bases from J, the junction contained 4 bases not matched to a gene. This CDR3 spans 15 amino acids. CDR1 and CDR2 from the germline V gene are LGHNA and YNFKEQ. The CDR3 reads CASSPRTSGTDTQYF. The CDR3 coding sequence is TGTGCCAGCAGCCCTCGGACTAGCGGAACAGATACGCAGTATTTT.

The chain links TRBV18 to TRBJ1-1, with TRBD1 matching over 7 bases. The CDR3 is 16 residues long. CDR1 is KGHSH, CDR2 LQKENI, per germline. The V gene end was trimmed by 3 bases and the J gene end by 5 bases; junction bases not matched to a gene: 12. The CDR3 here is CASSPRQGTWGTEAFF. CDR3 in DNA: TGTGCCAGCTCACCTAGACAGGGAACATGGGGGACTGAAGCTTTCTTT.